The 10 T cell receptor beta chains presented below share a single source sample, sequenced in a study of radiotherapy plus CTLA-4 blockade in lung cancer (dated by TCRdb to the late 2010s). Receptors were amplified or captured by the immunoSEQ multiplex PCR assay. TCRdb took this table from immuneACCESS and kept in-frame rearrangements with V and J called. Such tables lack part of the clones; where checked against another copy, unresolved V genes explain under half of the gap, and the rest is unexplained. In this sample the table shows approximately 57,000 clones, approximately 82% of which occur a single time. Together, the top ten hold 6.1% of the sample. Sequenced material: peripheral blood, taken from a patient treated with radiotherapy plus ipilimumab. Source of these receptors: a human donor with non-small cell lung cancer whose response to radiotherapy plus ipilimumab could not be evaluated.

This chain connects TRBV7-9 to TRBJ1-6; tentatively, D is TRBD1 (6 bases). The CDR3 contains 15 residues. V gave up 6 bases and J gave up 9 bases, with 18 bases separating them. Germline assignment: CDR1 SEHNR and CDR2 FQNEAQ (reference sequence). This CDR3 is CASSIVGRGVSPLHF. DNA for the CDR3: TGTGCCAGCAGTATAGTGGGCAGGGGAGTTTCACCCCTCCACTTT.

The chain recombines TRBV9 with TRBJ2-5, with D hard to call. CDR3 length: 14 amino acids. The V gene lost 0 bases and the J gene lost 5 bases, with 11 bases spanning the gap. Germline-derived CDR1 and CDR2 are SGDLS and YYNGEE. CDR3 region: CASSVATGWETQYF. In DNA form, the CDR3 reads TGTGCCAGCAGCGTAGCTACGGGTTGGGAGACCCAGTACTTC. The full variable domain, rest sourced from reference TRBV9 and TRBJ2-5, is DSGVTQTPKHLITATGQRVTLRCSPRSGDLSVYWYQQSLDQGLQFLIQYYNGEERAKGNILERFSAQQFPDLHSELNLSSLELGDSALYFCASSVATGWETQYFGPGTRLLVL.

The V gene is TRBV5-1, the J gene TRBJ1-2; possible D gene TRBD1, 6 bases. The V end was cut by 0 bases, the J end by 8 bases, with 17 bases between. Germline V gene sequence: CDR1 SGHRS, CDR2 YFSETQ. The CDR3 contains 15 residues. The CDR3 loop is CASSLGPNRAGGYTF. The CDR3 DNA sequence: TGCGCCAGCAGCTTGGGGCCTAACAGGGCTGGCGGCTACACCTTC.

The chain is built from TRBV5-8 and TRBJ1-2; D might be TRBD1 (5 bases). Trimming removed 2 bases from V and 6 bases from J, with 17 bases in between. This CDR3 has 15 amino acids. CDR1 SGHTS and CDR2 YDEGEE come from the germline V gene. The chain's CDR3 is CASSFGRGLGNGYTF. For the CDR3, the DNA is TGTGCCAGCAGCTTCGGGAGGGGTCTGGGAAATGGCTACACCTTC.

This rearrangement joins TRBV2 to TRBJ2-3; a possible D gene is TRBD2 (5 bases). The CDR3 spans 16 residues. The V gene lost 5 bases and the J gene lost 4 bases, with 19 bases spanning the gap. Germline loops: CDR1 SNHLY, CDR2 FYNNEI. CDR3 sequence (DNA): TGTGCCAGCAGTACACGAGGGCGGGTCTGGGCAGATACGCAGTATTTT. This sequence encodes CASSTRGRVWADTQYF.

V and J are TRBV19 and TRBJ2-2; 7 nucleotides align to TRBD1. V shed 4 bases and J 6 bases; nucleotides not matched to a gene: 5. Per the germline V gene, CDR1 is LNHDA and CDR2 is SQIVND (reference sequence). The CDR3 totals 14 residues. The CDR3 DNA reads TGTGCCAGTAGTAGGGGAAGGGGGCCCGGGGAGCTGTTTTTT. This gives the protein CASSRGRGPGELFF.

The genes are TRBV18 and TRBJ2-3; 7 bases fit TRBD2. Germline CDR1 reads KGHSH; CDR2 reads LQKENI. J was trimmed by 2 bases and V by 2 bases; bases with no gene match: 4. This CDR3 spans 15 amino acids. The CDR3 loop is CASSPRSGDTDTQYF. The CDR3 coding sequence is TGTGCCAGCTCACCAAGAAGCGGGGACACAGATACGCAGTATTTT.

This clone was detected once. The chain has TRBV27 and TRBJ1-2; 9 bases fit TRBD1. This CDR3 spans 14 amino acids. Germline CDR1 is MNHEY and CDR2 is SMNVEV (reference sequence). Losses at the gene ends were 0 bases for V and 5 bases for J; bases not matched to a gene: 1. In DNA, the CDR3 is TGTGCCAGCAGTTTATCCGGGACAGGGTATGGCTACACCTTC. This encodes CASSLSGTGYGYTF.

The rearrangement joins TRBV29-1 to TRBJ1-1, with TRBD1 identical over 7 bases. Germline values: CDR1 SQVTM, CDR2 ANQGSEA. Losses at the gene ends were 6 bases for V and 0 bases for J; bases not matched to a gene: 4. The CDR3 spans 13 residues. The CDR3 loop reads CSVMGQMNTEAFF. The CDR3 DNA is TGCAGCGTGATGGGACAGATGAACACTGAAGCTTTCTTT.

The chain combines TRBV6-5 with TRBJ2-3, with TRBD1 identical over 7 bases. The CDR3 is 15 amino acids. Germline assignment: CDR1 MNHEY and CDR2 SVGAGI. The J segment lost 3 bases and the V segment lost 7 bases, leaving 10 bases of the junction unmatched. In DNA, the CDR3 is TGTGCCAGCACTCGCACGGGACAGACAACAGATACGCAGTATTTT. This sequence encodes CASTRTGQTTDTQYF.